This entry describes one TCR beta chain. Repertoires were generated with immunoSEQ multiplex PCR, while TCRdb's copy carries only in-frame clones and drops some. The data show over 110,000 clones, more than 85% seen once. The data are from a study of T cell responses to AZD1222 COVID-19 vaccine. Trimming took 3 bases from V and 7 from J, leaving 9 bases between them. CDR3 length: 12 amino acids. This clonotype was sampled from an adult in good health. This specimen was peripheral blood, taken on day 0 of AZD1222 vaccination. V is TRBV12-3 or TRBV12-4 and J is TRBJ2-5; possibly TRBD2 for D (6 bases). CDR3 sequence reads: CASSFPAGTQYF. As DNA, the CDR3 is TGTGCCAGCAGTTTTCCAGCGGGGACCCAGTACTTC.